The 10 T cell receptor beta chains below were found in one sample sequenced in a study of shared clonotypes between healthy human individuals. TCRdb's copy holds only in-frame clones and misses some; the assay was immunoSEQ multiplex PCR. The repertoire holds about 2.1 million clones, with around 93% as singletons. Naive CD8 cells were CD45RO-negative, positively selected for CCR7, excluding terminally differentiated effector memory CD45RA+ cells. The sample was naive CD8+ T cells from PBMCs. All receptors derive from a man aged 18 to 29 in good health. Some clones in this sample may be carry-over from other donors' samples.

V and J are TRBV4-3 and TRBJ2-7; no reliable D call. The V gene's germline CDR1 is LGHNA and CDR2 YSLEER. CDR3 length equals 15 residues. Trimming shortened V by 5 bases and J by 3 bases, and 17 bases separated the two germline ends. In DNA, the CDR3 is TGCGCCAGCAGCGCAGTAGCTCACCGAGACTACGAGCAGTACTTC. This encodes CASSAVAHRDYEQYF.

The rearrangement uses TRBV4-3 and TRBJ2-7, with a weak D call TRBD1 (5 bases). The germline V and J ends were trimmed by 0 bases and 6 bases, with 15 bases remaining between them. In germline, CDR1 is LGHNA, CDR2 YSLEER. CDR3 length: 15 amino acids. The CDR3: CASSQDAVRGSEQYF. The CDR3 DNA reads TGCGCCAGCAGCCAAGATGCAGTAAGGGGTTCCGAGCAGTACTTC.

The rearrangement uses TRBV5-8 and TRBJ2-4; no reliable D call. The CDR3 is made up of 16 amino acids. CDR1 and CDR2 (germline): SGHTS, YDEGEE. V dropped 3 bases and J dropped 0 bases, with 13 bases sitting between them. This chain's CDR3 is CASSSLGILAKNIQYF. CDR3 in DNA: TGTGCCAGCAGCTCCCTGGGGATACTAGCCAAAAACATTCAGTACTTC. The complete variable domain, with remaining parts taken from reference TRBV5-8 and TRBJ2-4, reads EAGVTQSPTHLIKTRGQQATLRCSPISGHTSVYWYQQALGLGLQFLLWYDEGEERNRGNFPPRFSGRQFPNYSSELNVNALELEDSALYLCASSSLGILAKNIQYFGAGTRLSVL.

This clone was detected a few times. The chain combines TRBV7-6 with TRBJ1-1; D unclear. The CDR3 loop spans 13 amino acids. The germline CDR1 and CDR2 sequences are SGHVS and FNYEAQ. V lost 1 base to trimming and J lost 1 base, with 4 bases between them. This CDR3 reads CASSLEPNTEAFF. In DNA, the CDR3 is TGTGCCAGCAGCTTAGAACCGAACACTGAAGCTTTCTTT.

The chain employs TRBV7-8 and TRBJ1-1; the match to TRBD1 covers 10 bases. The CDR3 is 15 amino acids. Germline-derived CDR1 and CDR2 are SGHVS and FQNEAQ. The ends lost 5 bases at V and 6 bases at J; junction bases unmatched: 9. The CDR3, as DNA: TGTGCCAGCAGCATACCCGGGACAGGGGTCGCTGAAGCTTTCTTT. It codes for CASSIPGTGVAEAFF. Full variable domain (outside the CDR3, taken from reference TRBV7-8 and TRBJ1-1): GAGVSQSPRYKVAKRGQDVALRCDPISGHVSLFWYQQALGQGPEFLTYFQNEAQLDKSGLPSDRFFAERPEGSVSTLKIQRTQQEDSAVYLCASSIPGTGVAEAFFGQGTRLTVV.

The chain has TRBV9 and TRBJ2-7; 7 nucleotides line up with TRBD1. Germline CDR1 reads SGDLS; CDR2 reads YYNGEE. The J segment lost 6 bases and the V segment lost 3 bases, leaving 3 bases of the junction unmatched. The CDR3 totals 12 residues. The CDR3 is CASSAQGTEQYF. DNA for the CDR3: TGTGCCAGCAGCGCACAGGGGACCGAGCAGTACTTC.

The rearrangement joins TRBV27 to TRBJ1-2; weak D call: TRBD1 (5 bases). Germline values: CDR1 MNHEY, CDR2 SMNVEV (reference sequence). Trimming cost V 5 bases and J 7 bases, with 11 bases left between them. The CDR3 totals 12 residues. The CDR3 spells CASSPRGSGYTF. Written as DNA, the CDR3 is TGTGCCAGCAGTCCGCGGGGCAGTGGCTACACCTTC.

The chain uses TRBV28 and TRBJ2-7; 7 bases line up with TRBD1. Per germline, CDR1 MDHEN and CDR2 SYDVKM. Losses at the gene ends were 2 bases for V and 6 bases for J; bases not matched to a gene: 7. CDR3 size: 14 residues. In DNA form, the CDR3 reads TGTGCCAGCAGTTTAGCCCTAGACAGGGTCGAGCAGTACTTC. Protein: CASSLALDRVEQYF.

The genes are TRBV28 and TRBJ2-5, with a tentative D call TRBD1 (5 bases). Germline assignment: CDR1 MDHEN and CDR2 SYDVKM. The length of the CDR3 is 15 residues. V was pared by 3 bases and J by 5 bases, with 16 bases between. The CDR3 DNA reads TGTGCCAGCAGTTTTCTCGCAGGGAAGATGGAGACCCAGTACTTC. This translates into CASSFLAGKMETQYF.

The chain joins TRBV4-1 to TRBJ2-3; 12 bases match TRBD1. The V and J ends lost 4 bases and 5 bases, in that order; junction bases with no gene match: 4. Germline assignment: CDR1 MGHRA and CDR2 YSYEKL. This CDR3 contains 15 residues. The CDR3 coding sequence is TGCGCCAGCAGCCGGGGACAGGGGGCGAAAGATACGCAGTATTTT. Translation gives CASSRGQGAKDTQYF.